These 25 T cell receptor beta chains came from one sample sequenced in a study of identical twins' blood T cells (dated by TCRdb to the early 2010s). Library generation was performed with 5' RACE. These reads were obtained on an Illumina Genome Analyzer IIx. TCRdb reprocessing: public reads trimmed at Q25 with fastp, clones called with MiXCR, in-frame beta chains kept. Merged by CDR3 protein, the rows form single entries marked with the most common genes and DNA. This sample comprises fewer than 450,000 distinct CDR3 sequences, roughly 27% of them detected only once. The top ten clonotypes cover about 6% of the sample. The sequenced sample consisted of PBMCs. The receptors were sampled from a woman aged 18-49 years in good health.

The chain is built from TRBV29-1 and TRBJ2-1; 9 nucleotides agree with TRBD2. Germline CDR1 and CDR2: SQVTM and ANQGSEA. The CDR3 has 13 amino acids. J lost 4 bases, V lost 8 bases, and 6 bases had no gene match. Written as DNA, the CDR3 is TGCAGCACCAGCGGGGGGAATTACAATGAGCAGTTCTTC. This codes for CSTSGGNYNEQFF.

The J gene is TRBJ2-2, the V gene TRBV11-3, with D tentatively TRBD2 (5 bases). The ends were cut back, 11 bases at V and 5 bases at J, with 12 bases in the middle. The germline gives CDR1 SGHNT, CDR2 YENEEA. The CDR3 extends over 12 amino acids. The CDR3 region is CAAERRTGELFF. CDR3 nucleotide sequence: TGTGCCGCTGAGAGGAGGACCGGGGAGCTGTTTTTT.

The chain has TRBV12-3 or TRBV12-4 and TRBJ1-2, with TRBD1 as a possible D gene (5 bases). This CDR3 has 16 residues. The germline V and J ends were trimmed by 6 bases and 5 bases, with 22 bases remaining between them. The DNA of the CDR3 is TGTGCCAGCAGGGCGGGGGGGTCCCTAAATTTTTATGGCTACACCTTC. As protein: CASRAGGSLNFYGYTF.

This clonotype was observed a handful of times. The chain combines TRBV20-1 with TRBJ1-1, with a possible D match to TRBD1 (5 bases). The V and J ends lost 5 bases and 7 bases respectively, with 17 bases between them. The CDR3 spans 13 residues. Germline lookup yields CDR1 DFQATT and CDR2 SNEGSKA (reference sequence). In DNA form, the CDR3 reads TGCAGTGCTTCCTCGAGGGACCTCAATGAAGCTTTCTTT. This encodes CSASSRDLNEAFF.

This clonotype was counted at least ten times. The chain joins TRBV28 to TRBJ1-4; no reliable D call. Germline V gene lookup returns CDR1 MDHEN and CDR2 SYDVKM. The CDR3 has 14 residues. The V and J ends lost 5 bases and 0 bases respectively, with 7 bases between them. The CDR3 DNA follows: TGTGCCAGCAGTCGGACGGCAACTAATGAAAAACTGTTTTTT. It encodes CASSRTATNEKLFF.

The chain uses TRBV7-9 and TRBJ1-2; D ambiguous. V gave up 5 bases and J gave up 1 base, with 8 bases separating them. CDR1 and CDR2 (germline): SEHNR, FQNEAQ (reference sequence). CDR3 length: 13 residues. The CDR3 nucleotides read TGTGCCAGCAGCCGAGCATTTAACTATGGCTACACCTTC. Translated: CASSRAFNYGYTF.

The chain carries TRBV25-1 and TRBJ2-7; no definite D call. Germline CDR1 is MGHDK and CDR2 is SYGVNS. There are 14 residues in the CDR3. The V gene lost 3 bases and the J gene lost 0 bases, with 9 bases spanning the gap. The CDR3: CASSDRSLSYEQYF. For the CDR3, the DNA is TGTGCCAGCAGTGATCGTTCACTCTCCTACGAGCAGTACTTC.

This clonotype has a single count. J is TRBJ2-1 and V is TRBV20-1, with D uncertain. Germline values: CDR1 DFQATT, CDR2 SNEGSKA (reference sequence). V was trimmed by 4 bases and J by 0 bases, leaving 10 bases between them. The CDR3 sequence is 14 residues long. The CDR3 is CSATDPSSYNEQFF. Written as DNA, the CDR3 is TGCAGTGCTACAGACCCGAGCTCCTACAATGAGCAGTTCTTC.

The chain carries TRBV29-1 and TRBJ1-1, with 8 bases lining up with TRBD1. CDR1 is SQVTM and CDR2 is ANQGSEA in the germline V gene. J was trimmed by 5 bases and V by 1 base; bases with no gene match: 18. The length of the CDR3 is 18 residues. CDR3 nucleotides: TGCAGCGTTGAAGCCCCGACACTGGAGGACAGGGAAGGAACTGAAGCTTTCTTT. It translates to CSVEAPTLEDREGTEAFF.

At least ten counts were recorded for this clonotype. The chain is built from TRBV5-6 and TRBJ1-5; unclear D gene. Germline CDR1 SGHDT, CDR2 YYEEEE. Trimming shortened V by 4 bases and J by 4 bases, and 6 bases separated the two germline ends. This CDR3 is built from 12 residues. CDR3 loop: CASSLVNQPQHF. CDR3 sequence (DNA): TGTGCCAGCAGCCTGGTGAATCAGCCCCAGCATTTT.

This clonotype was detected a few times. J is TRBJ2-1 and V is TRBV10-2; 9 bases align to TRBD1. The trim removed 9 bases at V and 9 bases at J, leaving 9 bases unmatched. CDR1 WSHSY and CDR2 SAAADI come from the germline V gene. This CDR3 is 13 amino acids long. This CDR3 is CASWGQGNGEQFF. CDR3 in DNA: TGCGCCAGTTGGGGACAGGGTAACGGTGAGCAGTTCTTC.

This clonotype turned up a few times. The chain uses TRBV28 and TRBJ2-1; 7 bases map to TRBD2. V gave up 2 bases and J gave up 0 bases; unmatched junction bases: 4. Germline V lookup: CDR1 MDHEN, CDR2 SYDVKM. The CDR3 runs 16 residues. CDR3 nucleotide sequence: TGTGCCAGCAGTTTAGGGGGGGGGGACTCCTACAATGAGCAGTTCTTC. Translated, it gives CASSLGGGDSYNEQFF.

The table lists this clonotype with many counts. At one boundary the junction diverges from the germline segment, which might be a read error. This chain connects TRBV5-1 to TRBJ1-1; maybe TRBD1 (6 bases). The CDR3 runs to 15 residues. CDR1 and CDR2 (germline): SGHRS, YFSETQ. CDR3 residues: CASSFSTGLNTEAFF. For the CDR3, the DNA is TGTGCCAGCAGTTTCTCGACAGGCTTGAACACTGAAGCTTTCTTT. Looking up the rest from reference TRBV5-1 and TRBJ1-1 gives the full variable domain: KAGVTQTPRYLIKTRGQQVTLSCSPISGHRSVSWYQQTPGQGLQFLFEYFSETQRNKGNFPGRFSGRQFSNSRSEMNVSTLELGDSALYLCASSFSTGLNTEAFFGQGTRLTVV.

This clonotype was observed a single time. A much larger clonotype is one base distant, so this may be a read error. V gene TRBV18 combines with J gene TRBJ1-6, with D unresolved. Germline V CDR1 and CDR2: KGHSH, LQKENI. This CDR3 comprises 12 residues. V lost 4 bases, J lost 8 bases, and 6 bases lay in between. The CDR3 protein is CASSQVDSPLHF. CDR3 bases: TGTGCCAGCTCACAAGTGGATTCACCCCTCCACTTT. Full variable domain (remainder filled in from reference TRBV18 and TRBJ1-6): NAGVMQNPRHLVRRRGQEARLRCSPMKGHSHVYWYRQLPEEGLKFMVYLQKENIIDESGMPKERFSAEFPKEGPSILRIQQVVRGDSAAYFCASSQVDSPLHFGNGTRLTVT.

The rearrangement links TRBV3-1 to TRBJ1-6, with 9 bases that match TRBD1. This CDR3 has 15 amino acids. V was clipped by 5 bases and J by 10 bases; unmatched bases: 9. Germline loops: CDR1 LGHDT, CDR2 YNNKEL (reference sequence). The CDR3 nucleotides are TGTGCCAGCAGCTCCGGGACAGGGACCCTCTCACCCCTCCACTTT. Translation gives CASSSGTGTLSPLHF.

This clonotype has only a few counts. V and J are TRBV20-1 and TRBJ2-2; D possibly matches TRBD1 or TRBD2 (5 bases each). The CDR3 consists of 16 residues. Deletions cut 1 base from V and 2 bases from J, with 14 bases between. Germline V gives CDR1 DFQATT, CDR2 SNEGSKA (reference sequence). The chain's CDR3 is CSARAIGTANTGELFF. The CDR3 nucleotides are TGCAGTGCTAGAGCAATAGGGACGGCAAACACCGGGGAGCTGTTTTTT.

V and J are TRBV11-2 and TRBJ1-2, with TRBD1 matching over 7 bases. After removal of 4 bases from V and 13 bases from J, the junction contained 6 bases not matched to a gene. In germline, CDR1 is SGHAT, CDR2 FQNNGV. The CDR3 sequence is 11 residues long. The CDR3 coding sequence is TGTGCCAGCAGCTCGGGACAGTTTATCACCTTC. Translating it yields CASSSGQFITF.

The V and J genes are TRBV7-2 and TRBJ2-7, with D possibly being TRBD1 or TRBD2 (6 bases each). The CDR3 contains 14 residues. Germline CDR1 is SGHTA and CDR2 is FQGNSA. V lost 3 bases and J lost 4, with 13 bases in between. CDR3 bases: TGTGCCAGCAGCTTCGCGGGACAACGATACGAGCAGTACTTC. This codes for CASSFAGQRYEQYF.

The gene calls are TRBV20-1 and TRBJ2-7, with unresolved D. Per the germline V gene, CDR1 is DFQATT and CDR2 is SNEGSKA (reference sequence). The CDR3 extends over 12 amino acids. Deletions cut 3 bases from V and 0 bases from J, with 6 bases between. Here the CDR3 DNA reads TGCAGTGCTAGGACCGACTCCTACGAGCAGTACTTC. Translating gives CSARTDSYEQYF.

This clonotype appeared many times. The chain links TRBV29-1 to TRBJ2-1; D gene uncertain. CDR3 length equals 13 residues. Germline V CDR1 and CDR2: SQVTM, ANQGSEA. V was trimmed by 6 bases and J by 4 bases, leaving 13 bases between them. The CDR3 DNA reads as TGCAGCGTCCCGGAATCCCGGTACAATGAGCAGTTCTTC. Its translation is CSVPESRYNEQFF.

The V gene is TRBV6-6, the J gene TRBJ2-7; D ambiguous. With 9 bases removed from V and 6 bases from J, the gap between germline ends came to 12 bases. The CDR3 runs 11 residues. Germline lookup yields CDR1 MNHNY and CDR2 SVGAGI (reference sequence). The CDR3 bases are TGTGCCAGTGCCCCGTCGGCCGAGCAGTACTTC. Amino acid sequence: CASAPSAEQYF.

This clonotype was picked up a small number of times. The V and J genes are TRBV25-1 and TRBJ1-6, with a weak D call TRBD1 (5 bases). The germline V gene encodes CDR1 MGHDK and CDR2 SYGVNS. CDR3 size: 12 residues. With 3 bases removed from V and 8 bases from J, the gap between germline ends came to 5 bases. CDR3 protein: CASSDRDSPLHF. CDR3 coding DNA: TGTGCCAGCAGTGACAGGGATTCACCCCTCCACTTT.

The V gene is TRBV7-9, the J gene TRBJ1-2; D not certain. The ends were cut back, 7 bases at V and 1 base at J, with 16 bases in the middle. The CDR3 contains 15 residues. The germline CDR1 and CDR2 sequences are SEHNR and FQNEAQ (reference sequence). CDR3 nucleotides: TGTGCCAGCACCCCCTCCTCAGGCTATAACTATGGCTACACCTTC. It is translated as CASTPSSGYNYGYTF.

In regard to this clonotype: A read error may be the cause here, since a much bigger clone is one base away. The rearrangement links TRBV12-3 or TRBV12-4 to TRBJ2-7, with D unclear. The CDR3 sequence is 13 residues long. The CDR3 loop reads CAGSPGLTYEQYF. CDR3 bases: TGTGCCGGCAGTCCGGGCCTGACCTACGAGCAGTACTTC.

V and J are TRBV4-1 and TRBJ2-1; 7 bases fit TRBD2. This CDR3 has 15 amino acids. Germline V gene sequence: CDR1 MGHRA, CDR2 YSYEKL. V lost 2 bases to trimming and J lost 12 bases; unmatched junction nucleotides: 13. CDR3 sequence: CASSQPGLPNGGQFF. As DNA, the CDR3 is TGCGCCAGCAGCCAACCGGGACTACCCAATGGTGGGCAGTTCTTC.